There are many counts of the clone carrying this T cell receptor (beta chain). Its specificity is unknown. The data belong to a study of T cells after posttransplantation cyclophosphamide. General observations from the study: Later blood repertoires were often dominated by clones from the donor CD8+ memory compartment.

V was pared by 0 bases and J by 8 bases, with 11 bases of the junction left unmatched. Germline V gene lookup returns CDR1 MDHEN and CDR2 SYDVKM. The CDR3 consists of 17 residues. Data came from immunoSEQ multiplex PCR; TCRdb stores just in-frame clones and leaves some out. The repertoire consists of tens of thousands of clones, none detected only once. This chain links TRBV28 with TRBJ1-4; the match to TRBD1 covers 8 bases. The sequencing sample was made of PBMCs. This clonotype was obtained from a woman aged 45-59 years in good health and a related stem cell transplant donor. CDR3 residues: CASSLWTGTGVREKLFF. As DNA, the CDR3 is TGTGCCAGCAGTTTATGGACAGGGACAGGCGTAAGGGAAAAACTGTTTTTT.